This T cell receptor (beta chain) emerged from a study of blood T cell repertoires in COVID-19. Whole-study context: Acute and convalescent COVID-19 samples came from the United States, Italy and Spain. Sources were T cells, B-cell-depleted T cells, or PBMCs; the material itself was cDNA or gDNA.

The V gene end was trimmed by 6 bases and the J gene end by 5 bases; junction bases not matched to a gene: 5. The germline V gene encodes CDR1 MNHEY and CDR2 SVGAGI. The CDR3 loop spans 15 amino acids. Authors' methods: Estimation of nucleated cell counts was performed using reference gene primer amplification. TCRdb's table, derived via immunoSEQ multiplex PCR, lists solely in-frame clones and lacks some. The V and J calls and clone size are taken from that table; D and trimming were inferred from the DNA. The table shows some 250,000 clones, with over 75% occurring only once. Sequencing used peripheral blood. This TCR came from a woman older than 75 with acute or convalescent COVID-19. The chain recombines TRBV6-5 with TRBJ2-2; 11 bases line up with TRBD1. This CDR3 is CASRPGQGGTGELFF. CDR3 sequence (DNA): TGTGCCAGCAGACCGGGACAGGGGGGAACCGGGGAGCTGTTTTTT.